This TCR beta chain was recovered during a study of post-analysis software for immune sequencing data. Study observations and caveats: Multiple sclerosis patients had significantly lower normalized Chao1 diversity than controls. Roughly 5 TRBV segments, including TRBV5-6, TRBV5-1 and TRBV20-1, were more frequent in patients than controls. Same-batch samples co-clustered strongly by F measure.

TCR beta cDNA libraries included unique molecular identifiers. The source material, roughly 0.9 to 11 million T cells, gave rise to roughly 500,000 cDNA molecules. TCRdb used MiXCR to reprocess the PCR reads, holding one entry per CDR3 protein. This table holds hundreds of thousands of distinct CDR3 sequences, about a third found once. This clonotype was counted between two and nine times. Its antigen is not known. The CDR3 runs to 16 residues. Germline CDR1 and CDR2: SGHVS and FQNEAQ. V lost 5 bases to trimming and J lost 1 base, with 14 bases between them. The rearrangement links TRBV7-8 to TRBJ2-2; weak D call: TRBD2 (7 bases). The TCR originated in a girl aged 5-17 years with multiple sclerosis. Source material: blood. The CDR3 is CASSPVGGGNTGELFF. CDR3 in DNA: TGTGCCAGCAGCCCAGTGGGAGGGGGGAACACCGGGGAGCTGTTTTTT.